The 21 T cell receptor beta chains below come from one sample, sequenced in a study of T cell clonality in common variable immunodeficiency. Sequencing used immunoSEQ multiplex PCR; TCRdb keeps in-frame clones, though not all of them. The sample is made up of more than 35,000 clones, none counted only once. The sample was peripheral blood mononuclear cells. These receptors were obtained from a person aged 18 to 75 in good health.

This clone was recorded many times. A junction boundary mismatches the germline segment, possibly from a read error. The read ends 3 residues early relative to the CDR3; the germline J gene fills the gap. The gene calls are TRBV7-7 and TRBJ2-3; 12 nucleotides align to TRBD2. This CDR3 contains 16 residues. Germline V gene sequence: CDR1 SSHAT, CDR2 FNYEAQ (reference sequence). CDR3 DNA, as far as it was read: TGTGCTAGCAGCCCTCTAGCGGGGGGGAGCACAGATACG. Amino acids: CASSPLAGGSTDT. The whole CDR3 region reads CASSPLAGGSTDTQYF.

This clone was picked up many times. The read terminates 3 residues ahead of where the CDR3 ends, so the germline J gene completes it. J is TRBJ1-6 and V is TRBV20-1, with 7 bases aligning to TRBD1. The CDR3 length is 20 residues. The V segment lost 5 bases and the J segment 0 bases; nucleotides outside the gene matches: 19. Germline lookup yields CDR1 DFQATT and CDR2 SNEGSKA (reference sequence). The CDR3 sequence is CSAFDQGDRDWYSYNSPLHF. CDR3 DNA (partial): TGCAGTGCTTTTGACCAGGGAGACAGGGATTGGTACTCCTATAATTCACCC.

In its sample, this clone was seen many times. The read terminates 3 residues ahead of where the CDR3 ends, so the germline J gene completes it. V and J are TRBV7-9 and TRBJ2-5, with D uncertain. The germline gives CDR1 SEHNR, CDR2 FQNEAQ (reference sequence). The CDR3 contains 14 residues. V shed 0 bases and J shed 0 bases, with 5 bases lying between them. CDR3 sequence reads: CASSLAPYQETQYF. Incomplete CDR3 DNA: TGTGCCAGCAGCTTAGCCCCCTACCAAGAGACC.

The sample holds many counts of this clone. The CDR3 loop is CASSELRAGELFF. The DNA read from the CDR3 is TGCGCCAGCAGTGAGCTCCGGGCCGGGGAG. The chain has TRBV10-1 and TRBJ2-2; the D is unclear. The sequence runs out 3 residues before the end of the CDR3; the remainder is reconstructed from the germline J gene. The V and J ends lost 2 bases and 6 bases respectively, with 7 bases between them. Per the germline V gene, CDR1 is WNHNN and CDR2 is SYGVQD (reference sequence). The CDR3 extends over 13 amino acids.

This clone was seen at least ten times. The sequenced fragment ends 3 residues before the CDR3 boundary, so the rest is inferred from the germline J gene. V and J are TRBV12-3 or TRBV12-4 and TRBJ2-7; D gene unclear. V gave up 3 bases and J gave up 5 bases, with 11 bases separating them. The CDR3 length is 13 residues. CDR3 protein: CASSFWASNEQYF. The covered CDR3 bases are TGTGCCAGCAGTTTTTGGGCAAGTAACGAG.

This clone occurred many times. The read terminates 3 residues ahead of where the CDR3 ends, so the germline J gene completes it. The V call is TRBV4-1, the J call TRBJ2-5; TRBD1 matches at 7 bases. The CDR3 contains 14 residues. V was pared by 4 bases and J by 4 bases, with 6 bases of the junction left unmatched. The germline V gene has CDR1 MGHRA and CDR2 YSYEKL. The part of the CDR3 DNA that was read is TGCGCCAGCAGCCCCCGGACAGGACGAGAGACC. Its protein is CASSPRTGRET. The whole CDR3 protein reads CASSPRTGRETQYF.

This clone was picked up many times. With the read ending 3 residues before the CDR3 end, the germline J gene is used to fill in that end. The genes are TRBV5-6 and TRBJ1-5; tentative D call: TRBD1 (5 bases). This CDR3 spans 15 amino acids. V lost 4 bases and J 5 bases, leaving 16 bases between the germline ends. The V gene's germline CDR1 is SGHDT and CDR2 YYEEEE. The sequenced part of the CDR3 DNA is TGTGCCAGCAGCCTGGAAGGAGACAGCTATCAGCCC. Encoded protein: CASSLEGDSYQP. The full CDR3 is CASSLEGDSYQPQHF.

This clone has ten or more counts. CDR3 residues: CASSLVGTGTYEQYF. CDR3 DNA, as far as it was read: TGTGCCAGCAGCTTGGTTGGGACAGGGACCTACGAG. V and J are TRBV5-6 and TRBJ2-7, with 9 bases matching TRBD1. From the germline J gene comes the end of the CDR3, since the read stops 3 residues before it. V shed 0 bases and J 2 bases; nucleotides not matched to a gene: 3. CDR1 SGHDT and CDR2 YYEEEE come from the germline V gene. CDR3 length: 15 residues.

This clone appeared many times. Read sequence stops 3 residues before the CDR3 end, and the germline J gene provides the missing end. The gene calls are TRBV10-3 and TRBJ2-3, with 13 positions matching TRBD2. The CDR3 has 17 amino acids. V lost 2 bases and J lost 4; bases outside the gene matches: 6. Per the germline V gene, CDR1 is ENHRY and CDR2 is SYGVKD. CDR3 sequence: CAISELGLAGAPDTQYF. The CDR3 bases that were read are TGTGCCATCAGTGAGCTTGGACTAGCGGGGGCCCCAGATACG.

This clone was found many times. The sequence runs out 3 residues before the end of the CDR3; the remainder is reconstructed from the germline J gene. The J gene is TRBJ1-1, the V gene TRBV14; D gene unclear. Germline lookup yields CDR1 SGHDN and CDR2 FVKESK. The V end lost 6 bases, the J end lost 6 bases, and 11 bases lay between the germline ends. This CDR3 has 12 residues. The covered CDR3 bases are TGTGCCAGCAGACCCTCGTCGGCTGAA. Its translation is CASRPSSAE. The CDR3 in full is CASRPSSAEAFF.

This clone was seen many times. The CDR3 is cut off 3 residues early in the read; its end comes from the germline J gene. The J gene is TRBJ1-5, the V gene TRBV28; 8 bases fit TRBD1. CDR1 is MDHEN, CDR2 SYDVKM, per germline. This CDR3 comprises 17 residues. J lost 3 bases, V lost 6 bases, and 13 bases had no gene match. The CDR3 bases that were read are TGTGCCAGCAGCCGTATATACTGGGACAGGACCAATCAGCCC. Its protein product is CASSRIYWDRTNQP. From start to end, the CDR3 is CASSRIYWDRTNQPQHF.

This clone was seen many times. The CDR3 is cut off 3 residues early in the read; its end comes from the germline J gene. The chain combines TRBV20-1 with TRBJ1-1; D possibly corresponds to TRBD1 (6 bases). Germline-derived CDR1 and CDR2 are DFQATT and SNEGSKA (reference sequence). The V end lost 4 bases, the J end lost 6 bases, and 18 bases lay between the germline ends. There are 14 residues in the CDR3. The CDR3 sequence is CSATAPGAPSEAFF. The CDR3 DNA, read in part, is TGCAGTGCTACCGCCCCAGGGGCCCCTTCTGAA.

Only a few counts were recorded for this clone. The CDR3 extends 3 residues past the end of the read, so its final part is completed from the germline J gene. This chain uses TRBV7-8 with TRBJ1-6; unclear D gene. CDR1 is SGHVS, CDR2 FQNEAQ, per germline. The CDR3 has 15 residues. Trimming removed 4 bases from V and 2 bases from J, with 9 bases in between. The sequenced CDR3 bases are TGTGCCAGCAGCTCCGGCGGAGCCTATAATTCACCC. Its protein is CASSSGGAYNSP. The CDR3 in full is CASSSGGAYNSPLHF.

This clone has ten or more counts. The read terminates 3 residues before the CDR3 end, so the remaining end is supplied by the germline J gene. The chain joins TRBV2 to TRBJ2-7; 9 bases are a match to TRBD1. CDR1 is SNHLY, CDR2 FYNNEI, per germline. The CDR3 is 14 residues long. Trimming removed 2 bases from V and 6 bases from J; junction bases left unmatched: 5. The DNA read from the CDR3 is TGTGCCAGCAGTGAAAGGGACAGGGTGGCCGAG. Its translation is CASSERDRVAE. The CDR3 in its entirety is CASSERDRVAEQYF.

This clone was detected many times. From the germline J gene comes the end of the CDR3, since the read stops 3 residues before it. The rearrangement uses TRBV28 and TRBJ2-7, with D perhaps matching TRBD1 (5 bases). CDR3 length: 14 amino acids. The germline V and J ends were trimmed by 6 bases and 5 bases, with 17 bases remaining between them. Germline V gene data show CDR1 as MDHEN and CDR2 as SYDVKM. Here the CDR3 reads CASRSDKGRHEQYF. CDR3 DNA, as far as it was read: TGTGCCAGCAGATCCGACAAGGGGCGGCACGAG.

In its sample, this clone was seen many times. CDR3 DNA (partial): TGTGCCAGCAGCCCGGAGTACACGGGGTGGAATGAG. Translation gives CASSPEYTGWNE. The entire CDR3 protein reads CASSPEYTGWNEQFF. The chain joins TRBV7-2 to TRBJ2-1; the D gene is possibly TRBD2 (5 bases). Read data end 3 residues before the CDR3 end; the end is taken from the germline J gene. The germline CDR1 and CDR2 sequences are SGHTA and FQGNSA. V was trimmed by 5 bases and J by 7 bases, leaving 18 bases between them. This CDR3 is built from 15 residues.

This clone came up many times. The read ends 3 residues early relative to the CDR3; the germline J gene fills the gap. The chain employs TRBV5-6 and TRBJ2-1; 12 bases agree with TRBD1. Germline-derived CDR1 and CDR2 are SGHDT and YYEEEE. V lost 4 bases, J lost 9 bases, and 5 bases stayed unmatched. The CDR3 covers 14 residues. The CDR3 protein is CASSKGQGAGEQFF. The CDR3 bases that were read are TGTGCCAGCAGCAAGGGACAGGGGGCGGGTGAG.

This clone was observed at least ten times. The read is 3 residues too short to cover the CDR3 end, so that end is filled in from the germline J gene. The genes are TRBV20-1 and TRBJ2-7; 14 bases match TRBD2. The V and J ends lost 0 bases and 5 bases, in that order; junction bases with no gene match: 9. The CDR3 is 17 residues long. Germline V CDR1 and CDR2: DFQATT, SNEGSKA (reference sequence). The covered CDR3 bases are TGCAGTGCTAGAGACCCGACCGGGACTAGCGGGAGAGACGAG. Protein product: CSARDPTGTSGRDE. The entire CDR3 reads CSARDPTGTSGRDEQYF.

This clone was counted at least ten times. The DNA ends 3 residues before the CDR3 does, and the rest of the CDR3 is filled in from the germline J gene. The chain uses TRBV4-2 and TRBJ2-5, with D maybe TRBD2 (5 bases). The germline V gene encodes CDR1 LGHNA and CDR2 YNFKEQ. This CDR3 comprises 15 residues. V was trimmed by 1 base and J by 2 bases, leaving 11 bases between them. The CDR3 here is CASSQVALEQETQYF. The part of the CDR3 DNA that was read is TGTGCCAGCAGCCAAGTAGCGCTTGAACAAGAGACC.

This clone was seen ten or more times. The missing CDR3 end, 3 residues past where the read stops, is filled in from the germline J gene. The chain has TRBV27 and TRBJ2-1, with TRBD2 identical over 9 bases. Germline V gene data show CDR1 as MNHEY and CDR2 as SMNVEV (reference sequence). J was trimmed by 6 bases and V by 2 bases; bases with no gene match: 5. The CDR3 runs to 15 residues. This CDR3 is CASSLGLAGTNEQFF. The sequenced part of the CDR3 DNA is TGTGCCAGCAGTTTAGGGCTAGCGGGGACCAATGAG.

This clone occurred many times. The read ends 3 residues shy of where the CDR3 ends; the end is completed using the germline J gene. The V gene is TRBV28, the J gene TRBJ2-1; TRBD2 aligns across 7 bases. The V and J ends lost 0 bases and 2 bases, in that order; junction bases with no gene match: 4. The CDR3 runs 16 residues. Per germline, CDR1 MDHEN and CDR2 SYDVKM. The CDR3 spells CASSLWAGEAYNEQFF. The sequenced part of the CDR3 DNA is TGTGCCAGCAGTTTATGGGCGGGAGAGGCCTACAATGAG.